These 24 T cell receptor beta chains originate from one sample sequenced in a study of blood T cell repertoires in COVID-19. Assay: immunoSEQ multiplex PCR; the TCRdb copy retains only in-frame clones and omits some. The table lists approximately 150,000 clones, around 84% of them singletons. Sequenced material: PBMCs or T cells enriched from blood (not recorded which). The receptors stem from a woman aged 45-60 years who had recovered from COVID-19.

This rearrangement joins TRBV21-1 to TRBJ2-2; TRBD1, as called in the table, went unchecked against the DNA. TRBV21-1 is shown as a pseudogene. This CDR3 comprises 12 residues. DNA for the CDR3: TGTGCCAGCAGCCGGACAGCCGGGGAGCTGTTTTTT. Protein product: CASSRTAGELFF.

The chain has TRBV7-6 and TRBJ2-2; D is unresolved. Germline V gene lookup returns CDR1 SGHVS and CDR2 FNYEAQ. V gave up 5 bases and J gave up 9 bases, with 13 bases separating them. This CDR3 has 13 amino acids. CDR3 protein: CASSPGSTRELFF. The CDR3, as DNA: TGTGCCAGCAGCCCAGGATCTACCCGGGAGCTGTTTTTT.

The rearrangement joins TRBV18 to TRBJ2-7; 7 positions match TRBD2. V shed 3 bases and J 5 bases; nucleotides not matched to a gene: 7. CDR1 and CDR2 from the germline V gene are KGHSH and LQKENI. There are 14 residues in the CDR3. CDR3: CASSPGGDGNEQYF. As DNA, the CDR3 is TGTGCCAGCTCACCGGGGGGGGATGGCAACGAGCAGTACTTC.

V gene TRBV19 combines with J gene TRBJ1-3; 8 positions match TRBD1. Germline lookup yields CDR1 LNHDA and CDR2 SQIVND (reference sequence). Losses at the gene ends were 8 bases for V and 2 bases for J; bases not matched to a gene: 8. The CDR3 consists of 15 residues. The CDR3 bases are TGTGCCAGTGGACAGGGTAGTCTGGCTGGAAACACCATATATTTT. Protein sequence: CASGQGSLAGNTIYF.

The chain is built from TRBV19 and TRBJ1-5; D remains unclear. The germline gives CDR1 LNHDA, CDR2 SQIVND (reference sequence). Between the trimmed V and J ends, which lost 7 bases and 9 bases, there was a span of 22 bases. The CDR3 spans 15 residues. The CDR3 here is CASKVGLNARGPQHF. As DNA, the CDR3 is TGTGCCAGTAAGGTCGGACTAAACGCGCGTGGGCCCCAGCATTTT.

The V gene is TRBV5-1, the J gene TRBJ2-1; D is undetermined. CDR3 size: 14 residues. The germline gives CDR1 SGHRS, CDR2 YFSETQ. V was shortened by 0 bases and J by 1 base, with 5 bases between the two germline ends. CDR3 region: CASSLVRSYNEQFF. The CDR3 nucleotides are TGCGCCAGCAGCTTGGTCAGATCCTACAATGAGCAGTTCTTC.

This rearrangement joins TRBV6-6 to TRBJ1-2; maybe TRBD1 (5 bases). Germline V gene lookup returns CDR1 MNHNY and CDR2 SVGAGI (reference sequence). CDR3 length: 13 residues. With 6 bases removed from V and 3 bases from J, the gap between germline ends came to 11 bases. CDR3 region: CASSAQGDYGYTF. In DNA form, the CDR3 reads TGTGCCAGCAGCGCTCAGGGCGACTATGGCTACACCTTC.

The chain uses TRBV18 and TRBJ2-7; 8 bases fit TRBD2. Per the germline V gene, CDR1 is KGHSH and CDR2 is LQKENI. The CDR3 is 13 amino acids. The V gene end was trimmed by 6 bases and the J gene end by 5 bases; junction bases not matched to a gene: 6. The CDR3 DNA follows: TGTGCCAGCTCCATCACGGGGGGGGACGAGCAGTACTTC. Translation: CASSITGGDEQYF.

The chain carries TRBV7-9 and TRBJ1-5, with D possibly matching TRBD1 (6 bases). Germline CDR1 SEHNR, CDR2 FQNEAQ (reference sequence). The V and J ends lost 5 bases and 9 bases respectively, with 17 bases between them. This CDR3 spans 14 amino acids. CDR3 loop: CASSRGEGSSPQHF. DNA for the CDR3: TGTGCCAGCAGCAGGGGGGAGGGGTCCTCGCCCCAGCATTTT.

A few counts support this clone. J is TRBJ2-7 and V is TRBV27, with a tentative D call TRBD2 (7 bases). The CDR3 covers 16 residues. Germline V gene sequence: CDR1 MNHEY, CDR2 SMNVEV (reference sequence). Trimming stripped 5 bases from V and 0 bases from J, with 17 bases between. CDR3 nucleotide sequence: TGTGCCAGCAGTCTCCTCGGGGGGCGTCTCTCCTACGAGCAGTACTTC. It yields the protein CASSLLGGRLSYEQYF.

This clone occurred once. The chain uses TRBV11-3 and TRBJ2-5, with a tentative D call TRBD2 (6 bases). In germline, CDR1 is SGHNT, CDR2 YENEEA. The CDR3 runs to 16 residues. Trimming shortened V by 1 base and J by 2 bases, and 14 bases separated the two germline ends. CDR3 protein: CASSLGGSGRQETQYF. The DNA of the CDR3 is TGTGCCAGCAGCTTAGGAGGGAGCGGGCGTCAAGAGACCCAGTACTTC. The complete variable domain, with remaining parts taken from reference TRBV11-3 and TRBJ2-5, reads EAGVVQSPRYKIIEKKQPVAFWCNPISGHNTLYWYLQNLGQGPELLIRYENEEAVDDSQLPKDRFSAERLKGVDSTLKIQPAELGDSAVYLCASSLGGSGRQETQYFGPGTRLLVL.

V usage is TRBV7-9 and J usage is TRBJ1-1; 10 nucleotides match TRBD1. The CDR3 is 17 amino acids. The junction had 9 bases not matched to a gene; V was cut back by 5 bases and J by 0 bases. Germline V gene sequence: CDR1 SEHNR, CDR2 FQNEAQ (reference sequence). CDR3 sequence reads: CASSRPGTGVMNTEAFF. CDR3 DNA sequence: TGTGCCAGCAGCCGGCCCGGGACAGGGGTCATGAACACTGAAGCTTTCTTT.

The rearrangement links TRBV5-5 to TRBJ2-7; 9 bases fit TRBD1. Germline CDR1 is SGHKS and CDR2 is YYEKEE (reference sequence). V was clipped by 1 base and J by 3 bases; unmatched bases: 5. The CDR3 runs to 15 residues. This CDR3 reads CASSLTGDRDYEQYF. The CDR3 region has the DNA TGTGCCAGCAGCTTGACCGGGGACAGGGACTACGAGCAGTACTTC.

The chain couples TRBV29-1 to TRBJ2-7; possibly TRBD1 for D (6 bases). CDR3 length: 14 amino acids. Germline CDR1 is SQVTM and CDR2 is ANQGSEA. V was shortened by 4 bases and J by 6 bases, with 19 bases between the two germline ends. The CDR3 reads CSVARSQGMGEQYF. The CDR3 bases are TGCAGCGTTGCTCGGTCCCAGGGGATGGGCGAGCAGTACTTC.

Notes on this clone: Other DNA sequences in the same sample also yield this CDR3. The CDR3 nucleotides read TGTGCCAGCAGCTTGCCGGGGCAGGGGGGACACCGCAACACTGAAGCTTTCTTT. This encodes CASSLPGQGGHRNTEAFF. The J gene is TRBJ1-1, the V gene TRBV5-4; 7 bases line up with TRBD1. Germline-derived CDR1 and CDR2 are SGHNT and YYREEE (reference sequence). The CDR3 length is 18 residues. V was clipped by 1 base and J by 2 bases; unmatched bases: 14.

This chain links TRBV5-1 with TRBJ1-2, with 7 positions matching TRBD1. J lost 6 bases, V lost 6 bases, and 8 bases had no gene match. The CDR3 is made up of 13 amino acids. Looked up from germline, CDR1 is SGHRS and CDR2 is YFSETQ. The CDR3 reads CASTQSTGNGYTF. The CDR3 DNA reads as TGCGCCAGCACACAGTCGACAGGGAATGGCTACACCTTC.

The chain links TRBV29-1 to TRBJ1-4, with 8 positions matching TRBD1. The CDR3 has 16 amino acids. The germline CDR1 and CDR2 sequences are SQVTM and ANQGSEA. J lost 0 bases, V lost 5 bases, and 8 bases had no gene match. The CDR3 DNA reads as TGCAGCGTTAGACAGGGGTGGGGTGCAACTAATGAAAAACTGTTTTTT. Translating gives CSVRQGWGATNEKLFF.

CDR3 residues: CASNFRGSYGYTF. Written as DNA, the CDR3 is TGTGCCAGCAACTTCCGGGGTAGCTATGGCTACACCTTC. This chain links TRBV3-1 (or the pseudogene TRBV3-2) with TRBJ1-2; the D is unclear. CDR3 size: 13 residues. Germline V gene sequence: CDR1 LGHDT, CDR2 YNNKEL (reference sequence). Trimming left V 7 bases short and J 4 bases short, with 13 bases between.

The J gene is TRBJ1-1, the V gene TRBV16; 7 bases map to TRBD1. J gave up 3 bases and V 4 bases, and 8 bases lay outside the gene matches. Germline V gene data show CDR1 as KGHSY and CDR2 as FQNENV. The length of the CDR3 is 15 residues. The chain's CDR3 is CASSPQDRRYTEAFF. In nucleotides, the CDR3 is TGTGCCAGCAGCCCCCAGGACAGGCGATACACTGAAGCTTTCTTT. Filled out from reference TRBV16 and TRBJ1-1, the complete variable domain reads GEEVAQTPKHLVRGEGQKAKLYCAPIKGHSYVFWYQQVLKNEFKFLISFQNENVFDETGMPKERFSAKCLPNSPCSLEIQATKLEDSAVYFCASSPQDRRYTEAFFGQGTRLTVV.

Comments on this clone: The junction differs from germline at one of its ends, possibly a read error. The chain carries TRBV4-3 and TRBJ1-2, with TRBD1 identical over 8 bases. This CDR3 is built from 15 residues. Germline CDR1 is LGHNA and CDR2 is YSLEER. The CDR3 sequence is CASSQLAGQVYDYTF. The CDR3 bases are TGCGCCAGCAGCCAACTGGCGGGACAGGTCTATGACTACACCTTC.

The chain joins TRBV7-6 to TRBJ1-1; 8 bases are shared with TRBD1. The CDR3 has 13 amino acids. CDR1 SGHVS and CDR2 FNYEAQ come from the germline V gene. V lost 3 bases and J lost 5; bases outside the gene matches: 2. The DNA of the CDR3 is TGTGCCAGCAGCTTGACAGGGGATACTGAAGCTTTCTTT. This sequence encodes CASSLTGDTEAFF.

The DNA of the CDR3 is TGTGCCAGCAGTTTATCGGGGACGGGAGACTATGGCTACACCTTC. Translating gives CASSLSGTGDYGYTF. V usage is TRBV27 and J usage is TRBJ1-2; D perhaps matches TRBD1 (5 bases). The length of the CDR3 is 15 residues. The germline V and J ends were trimmed by 0 bases and 3 bases, with 11 bases remaining between them. CDR1 MNHEY and CDR2 SMNVEV come from the germline V gene (reference sequence).

This clone is a singleton in its sample. The rearrangement links TRBV18 to TRBJ2-5, with a possible D match to TRBD2 (6 bases). V gave up 2 bases and J gave up 3 bases, with 13 bases separating them. This CDR3 contains 15 residues. The V gene's germline CDR1 is KGHSH and CDR2 LQKENI. The CDR3 loop is CASSPSETRKETQYF. The CDR3 coding sequence is TGTGCCAGCTCACCATCCGAGACTAGAAAAGAGACCCAGTACTTC.

This clone came up once. The chain couples TRBV5-4 to TRBJ1-2; tentatively, D is TRBD1 (6 bases). The CDR3 covers 13 residues. V lost 5 bases, J lost 3 bases, and 11 bases lay in between. Germline V gene data show CDR1 as SGHNT and CDR2 as YYREEE (reference sequence). In DNA form, the CDR3 reads TGTGCCAGCAGTCAGGACAGTCACTATGGCTACACCTTC. Translating it yields CASSQDSHYGYTF.